These 29 T cell receptor beta chains were all obtained from the same sample, sequenced in a study of Graves' ophthalmopathy and Graves' hyperthyroidism. The study amplified TCR beta CDR3 regions using RNA transcripts. The workflow started with a first-round RT-PCR run with HTBI primers and then moved on to a second-round multiplex PCR. TCRdb re-called the multiplex PCR reads with MiXCR, one entry per CDR3 protein. The sample holds 500,000 to 700,000 distinct CDR3 sequences, 22% seen once. What was sequenced was peripheral blood. The receptors shown here come from a woman under 30 with stable Graves' hyperthyroidism. Some clones in this sample may be carry-over from other donors' samples.

This clonotype has a count of ten or more. The V gene is TRBV20-1, the J gene TRBJ2-7, with 7 bases matching TRBD1. V lost 1 base, J lost 6 bases, and 6 bases stayed unmatched. The CDR3 covers 13 residues. Germline V lookup: CDR1 DFQATT, CDR2 SNEGSKA (reference sequence). This CDR3 is CSARGQGRLEQYF. CDR3 in DNA: TGCAGTGCTAGAGGACAGGGTCGGCTCGAGCAGTACTTC.

This clonotype was counted at least ten times. The chain has TRBV20-1 and TRBJ1-2, with D possibly TRBD1 on 6 matching bases. Trimming shortened V by 3 bases and J by 4 bases, and 12 bases separated the two germline ends. Germline loops: CDR1 DFQATT, CDR2 SNEGSKA (reference sequence). The CDR3 totals 13 residues. The CDR3 spells CSARIGGSYGYTF. The CDR3 DNA reads as TGCAGTGCTAGGATAGGGGGAAGCTATGGCTACACCTTC.

There are many counts of this clonotype. The genes are TRBV25-1 and TRBJ2-2; D is possibly TRBD1 (6 bases). Trimming left V 3 bases short and J 5 bases short, with 19 bases between. Germline V gene data show CDR1 as MGHDK and CDR2 as SYGVNS. This CDR3 contains 17 residues. The CDR3 sequence is CASSDKPGHGTTGELFF. CDR3 nucleotide sequence: TGTGCCAGCAGTGATAAACCGGGGCACGGGACAACCGGGGAGCTGTTTTTT.

This clonotype was recorded many times. The gene calls are TRBV6-1 and TRBJ1-1, with TRBD1 matching over 7 bases. Germline trimming cut 5 bases from V and 5 bases from J; bases unmatched to any gene: 11. The CDR3 is 15 residues long. Germline V gene sequence: CDR1 MNHNS, CDR2 SASEGT. This CDR3 is CASSPRDSIRTEAFF. In DNA, the CDR3 is TGTGCCAGCAGTCCAAGGGACAGTATTCGGACTGAAGCTTTCTTT.

This clonotype occurred a few times. The rearrangement links TRBV18 to TRBJ2-7; D not certain. CDR1 KGHSH and CDR2 LQKENI come from the germline V gene. The CDR3 is 14 amino acids. V was cut by 0 bases and J by 1 base, with 7 bases left in between. In nucleotides, the CDR3 is TGTGCCAGCTCACCACCGGTAGGTTCCTACGAGCAGTACTTC. This codes for CASSPPVGSYEQYF.

The CDR3 DNA sequence: TGTGCCACCAGCAGCCGACTAGCGGGGGACGAGCAGTACTTC. It is translated as CATSSRLAGDEQYF. This sequence joins TRBV15 and TRBJ2-7; 12 bases are a match to TRBD2. From germline, CDR1 is LNHNV and CDR2 YYDKDF (reference sequence). The length of the CDR3 is 14 residues. After removal of 3 bases from V and 5 bases from J, the junction contained 2 bases not matched to a gene.

This clonotype was observed at least ten times. The CDR3 DNA is TGTGCCAGCAGCTTCGACAGGGCCCTGAACACTGAAGCTTTCTTT. It codes for CASSFDRALNTEAFF. This chain links TRBV7-3 with TRBJ1-1; 7 positions match TRBD1. J gave up 0 bases and V 3 bases, and 4 bases lay outside the gene matches. Per germline, CDR1 SGHTA and CDR2 FQGTGA. CDR3 size: 15 residues.

This clonotype was observed many times. This chain links TRBV9 with TRBJ2-7, with 9 bases fitting TRBD2. CDR3 length: 15 residues. V trimming: 3 bases; J trimming: 1 base; junction bases outside the gene matches: 5. Germline CDR1 reads SGDLS; CDR2 reads YYNGEE. The CDR3 bases are TGTGCCAGCAGCGGTAGCGGGAGTGGATCCTACGAGCAGTACTTC. Translating it yields CASSGSGSGSYEQYF.

The table lists this clonotype with many counts. The chain carries TRBV20-1 and TRBJ2-5, with 8 positions matching TRBD1. This CDR3 spans 16 amino acids. Germline trimming cut 4 bases from V and 2 bases from J; bases unmatched to any gene: 12. The V gene's germline CDR1 is DFQATT and CDR2 SNEGSKA (reference sequence). The CDR3 coding sequence is TGCAGTGCTACCGCCGGACAGGGAATTTATCAAGAGACCCAGTACTTC. Translating gives CSATAGQGIYQETQYF.

This clonotype occurred once. The rearrangement uses TRBV19 and TRBJ2-5; either TRBD1 or TRBD2 may fit D (5 bases each). CDR3 size: 15 residues. The germline V and J ends were trimmed by 5 bases and 3 bases, with 16 bases remaining between them. Germline-derived CDR1 and CDR2 are LNHDA and SQIVND (reference sequence). The CDR3 reads CASSANRDQKETQYF. As DNA, the CDR3 is TGTGCCAGTAGTGCGAACCGGGACCAAAAAGAGACCCAGTACTTC. The full variable domain, its missing parts supplied by reference TRBV19 and TRBJ2-5, is DGGITQSPKYLFRKEGQNVTLSCEQNLNHDAMYWYRQDPGQGLRLIYYSQIVNDFQKGDIAEGYSVSREKKESFPLTVTSAQKNPTAFYLCASSANRDQKETQYFGPGTRLLVL.

This clonotype has ten or more counts. The rearrangement links TRBV6-5 to TRBJ1-1, with D perhaps TRBD1 (6 bases). Germline assignment: CDR1 MNHEY and CDR2 SVGAGI. The V and J ends lost 0 bases and 4 bases respectively, with 15 bases between them. This CDR3 has 16 amino acids. In DNA, the CDR3 is TGTGCCAGCAGTTACTCCTCGTTGGGGGCGGTCACTGAAGCTTTCTTT. Its translation: CASSYSSLGAVTEAFF.

The chain couples TRBV12-3 or TRBV12-4 to TRBJ1-2; D is perhaps TRBD1 (6 bases). The V gene lost 4 bases and the J gene lost 0 bases, with 15 bases spanning the gap. This CDR3 has 16 amino acids. CDR3 DNA sequence: TGTGCCAGCAGTTACCCCCCAGGGGTAGCTAACTATGGCTACACCTTC. This translates into CASSYPPGVANYGYTF.

The rearrangement joins TRBV5-1 to TRBJ2-7; 8 bases fit TRBD2. CDR1 is SGHRS and CDR2 is YFSETQ in the germline V gene. V lost 4 bases, J lost 0 bases, and 6 bases stayed unmatched. CDR3 length: 15 residues. The CDR3 DNA reads as TGCGCCAGCAGCCGGGGGGGAGTTAGCTCCTACGAGCAGTACTTC. Protein: CASSRGGVSSYEQYF. Full variable domain (remainder filled in from reference TRBV5-1 and TRBJ2-7): KAGVTQTPRYLIKTRGQQVTLSCSPISGHRSVSWYQQTPGQGLQFLFEYFSETQRNKGNFPGRFSGRQFSNSRSEMNVSTLELGDSALYLCASSRGGVSSYEQYFGPGTRLTVT.

J is TRBJ1-1 and V is TRBV24-1; D gene ambiguous. V lost 6 bases and J lost 5, with 12 bases in between. CDR3 length: 13 amino acids. Germline lookup yields CDR1 KGHDR and CDR2 SFDVKD. CDR3 protein: CATSLATSTEAFF. In DNA form, the CDR3 reads TGTGCCACCAGTTTGGCGACTTCGACTGAAGCTTTCTTT.

The table lists this clonotype with many counts. The chain carries TRBV20-1 and TRBJ1-2; D is undetermined. V was trimmed by 1 base and J by 5 bases, leaving 11 bases between them. The length of the CDR3 is 13 residues. Germline values: CDR1 DFQATT, CDR2 SNEGSKA (reference sequence). The CDR3 sequence is CSARVDGIYGYTF. CDR3 coding DNA: TGCAGTGCTAGAGTTGACGGAATATATGGCTACACCTTC.

The chain links TRBV6-1 to TRBJ2-2; D is unclear. V was shortened by 8 bases and J by 3 bases, with 13 bases between the two germline ends. The CDR3 covers 14 residues. Germline assignment: CDR1 MNHNS and CDR2 SASEGT. The CDR3 sequence: CASDSSMYTGELFF. The CDR3 DNA is TGTGCCAGCGACTCCTCTATGTACACCGGGGAGCTGTTTTTT.

This clonotype was found many times. The genes are TRBV5-1 and TRBJ1-3, with no clear D. Germline CDR1 is SGHRS and CDR2 is YFSETQ. The CDR3 is made up of 15 amino acids. V shed 0 bases and J shed 0 bases, with 7 bases lying between them. CDR3 sequence reads: CASSLERSSGNTIYF. The CDR3 DNA reads as TGCGCCAGCAGCTTGGAACGGAGCTCTGGAAACACCATATATTTT. The complete variable domain, with remaining parts taken from reference TRBV5-1 and TRBJ1-3, reads KAGVTQTPRYLIKTRGQQVTLSCSPISGHRSVSWYQQTPGQGLQFLFEYFSETQRNKGNFPGRFSGRQFSNSRSEMNVSTLELGDSALYLCASSLERSSGNTIYFGEGSWLTVV.

This clonotype has a count of ten or more. The J gene is TRBJ1-1, the V gene TRBV19; D might be TRBD1 (5 bases). V was trimmed by 3 bases and J by 0 bases, leaving 14 bases between them. The germline CDR1 and CDR2 sequences are LNHDA and SQIVND (reference sequence). The CDR3 covers 16 residues. This CDR3 is CASSIGAGLVNTEAFF. The CDR3 DNA is TGTGCCAGTAGTATCGGGGCAGGGCTCGTGAACACTGAAGCTTTCTTT.

This clonotype appeared many times. In DNA form, the CDR3 reads TGTGCCAGCAGCCAACCGTACACTGAAGCTTTCTTT. Translation: CASSQPYTEAFF. The J gene is TRBJ1-1, the V gene TRBV4-2, with D unclear. The CDR3 covers 12 residues. Trimming took 2 bases from V and 3 from J, leaving 4 bases between them. CDR1 and CDR2 from the germline V gene are LGHNA and YNFKEQ.

V usage is TRBV20-1 and J usage is TRBJ1-2; D may be TRBD1 (5 bases). The CDR3 runs to 15 residues. Germline V gives CDR1 DFQATT, CDR2 SNEGSKA (reference sequence). The V gene lost 2 bases and the J gene lost 7 bases, with 20 bases spanning the gap. The CDR3 spells CSARSGKGQGSGYTF. The CDR3 DNA sequence: TGCAGTGCTAGAAGTGGAAAGGGGCAGGGAAGTGGCTACACCTTC.

This chain links TRBV6-4 with TRBJ2-5; D could derive from TRBD1 or TRBD2 (6 bases each). Deletions cut 2 bases from V and 10 bases from J, with 14 bases between. The CDR3 has 13 residues. Germline V gene sequence: CDR1 MRHNA, CDR2 SNTAGT. The CDR3 DNA reads as TGTGCCAGCAGTGACGGAGAGGGGGGCCACCAGTACTTC. Protein product: CASSDGEGGHQYF.

This clonotype was detected many times. The J gene is TRBJ1-1, the V gene TRBV4-2; no definite D call. Between the trimmed V and J ends, which lost 1 base and 0 bases, there was a span of 15 bases. Germline V gene data show CDR1 as LGHNA and CDR2 as YNFKEQ. CDR3 length: 17 amino acids. As DNA, the CDR3 is TGTGCCAGCAGCCAAGCATCTCGACGGTACATGAACACTGAAGCTTTCTTT. This codes for CASSQASRRYMNTEAFF.

This clonotype was seen repeatedly, ten times or more. The chain carries TRBV11-2 and TRBJ1-2; D is undetermined. Per the germline V gene, CDR1 is SGHAT and CDR2 is FQNNGV. The CDR3 is 14 residues long. V lost 5 bases and J 4 bases, leaving 14 bases between the germline ends. This CDR3 reads CASSPPPAVYGYTF. In DNA form, the CDR3 reads TGTGCCAGCAGCCCCCCCCCGGCAGTCTATGGCTACACCTTC. Variable domain in full (rest from reference TRBV11-2 and TRBJ1-2): EAGVAQSPRYKIIEKRQSVAFWCNPISGHATLYWYQQILGQGPKLLIQFQNNGVVDDSQLPKDRFSAERLKGVDSTLKIQPAKLEDSAVYLCASSPPPAVYGYTFGSGTRLTVV.

This clonotype came up a few times. This rearrangement joins TRBV6-5 to TRBJ1-5; 7 bases are shared with TRBD1. The CDR3 has 17 residues. Unmatched junction bases numbered 14, after V lost 7 bases and J lost 2 bases. Germline CDR1 MNHEY, CDR2 SVGAGI. The CDR3 sequence is CASNSRGGQRGNQPQHF. The CDR3 nucleotides are TGTGCCAGCAATTCAAGGGGGGGACAGAGGGGCAATCAGCCCCAGCATTTT.

This chain links TRBV20-1 with TRBJ1-6, with 8 bases lining up with TRBD1. V shed 3 bases, J shed 12 bases, and the junction held 7 bases outside the gene matches. CDR1 is DFQATT, CDR2 SNEGSKA, per germline (reference sequence). The CDR3 loop spans 13 amino acids. The CDR3 DNA reads TGCAGTGCTAGTCGGGACAGGCGGAGACCCCTCCACTTT. Its protein is CSASRDRRRPLHF.

Many counts were recorded for this clonotype. The V gene is TRBV3-1, the J gene TRBJ1-2; D is unresolved. In germline, CDR1 is LGHDT, CDR2 YNNKEL (reference sequence). The CDR3 has 18 residues. Trimming removed 0 bases from V and 0 bases from J, with 17 bases in between. CDR3 region: CASSQEVHRDRPNYGYTF. DNA for the CDR3: TGTGCCAGCAGCCAAGAGGTACATCGAGATCGCCCTAACTATGGCTACACCTTC.

This clonotype has ten or more counts. V is TRBV2 and J is TRBJ1-2; 8 bases map to TRBD1. Trimming cost V 4 bases and J 3 bases; bases outside gene matches: 4. CDR3 length: 14 residues. CDR1 and CDR2 (germline): SNHLY, FYNNEI. CDR3: CASSGQGAYYGYTF. The CDR3 nucleotides are TGTGCCAGCAGTGGGCAGGGGGCGTACTATGGCTACACCTTC.

This clonotype occurred a few times. This chain connects TRBV4-1 to TRBJ2-7; TRBD1 matches at 8 bases. V trimming: 1 base; J trimming: 3 bases; junction bases outside the gene matches: 11. The length of the CDR3 is 17 residues. Per the germline V gene, CDR1 is MGHRA and CDR2 is YSYEKL. The CDR3 region has the DNA TGCGCCAGCAGCCAAGTCTTAAGGGCAGGGGGCCACTACGAGCAGTACTTC. Its translation: CASSQVLRAGGHYEQYF.

Many counts were recorded for this clonotype. The V gene is TRBV7-9, the J gene TRBJ1-1; tentatively, D is TRBD1 (6 bases). Germline assignment: CDR1 SEHNR and CDR2 FQNEAQ (reference sequence). The CDR3 loop spans 15 amino acids. The V and J ends lost 1 base and 3 bases respectively, with 12 bases between them. The chain's CDR3 is CASSLGTGRHTEAFF. CDR3 DNA: TGTGCCAGCAGCTTAGGAACAGGGAGGCACACTGAAGCTTTCTTT.